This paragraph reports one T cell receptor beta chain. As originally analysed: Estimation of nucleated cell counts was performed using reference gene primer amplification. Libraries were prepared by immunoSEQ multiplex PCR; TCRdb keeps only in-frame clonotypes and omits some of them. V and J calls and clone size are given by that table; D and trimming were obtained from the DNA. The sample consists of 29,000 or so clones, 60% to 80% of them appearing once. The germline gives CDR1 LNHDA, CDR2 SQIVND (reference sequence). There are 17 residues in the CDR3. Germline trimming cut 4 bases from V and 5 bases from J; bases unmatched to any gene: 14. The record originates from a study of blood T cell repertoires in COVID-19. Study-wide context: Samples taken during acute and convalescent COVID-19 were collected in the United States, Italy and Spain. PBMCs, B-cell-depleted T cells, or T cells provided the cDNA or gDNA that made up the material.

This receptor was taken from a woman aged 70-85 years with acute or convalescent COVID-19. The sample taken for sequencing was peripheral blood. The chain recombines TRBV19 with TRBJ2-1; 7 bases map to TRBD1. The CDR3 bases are TGTGCCAGTAGTAGAGTAATCAGGGGGAATGGACACAATGAGCAGTTCTTC. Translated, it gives CASSRVIRGNGHNEQFF.